Listed here are 9 T cell receptor beta chains from one sample, sequenced in a study of T cell changes during pregnancy in multiple sclerosis. Clones were read by immunoSEQ multiplex PCR, and TCRdb kept only the in-frame ones, dropping some. The sample gives approximately 44,000 clones, approximately 92% of which show up once; around 0.7% is in the top ten. Here the sequenced sample was CD4+ T cells from peripheral blood mononuclear cells, taken before pregnancy. These receptors came from a female donor with multiple sclerosis, enrolled in a pregnancy study.

This sequence joins TRBV5-4 and TRBJ2-3; tentative D call: TRBD2 (6 bases). The germline CDR1 and CDR2 sequences are SGHNT and YYREEE (reference sequence). CDR3 length: 15 residues. V dropped 4 bases and J dropped 3 bases, with 15 bases sitting between them. The CDR3 reads CASSGGGTGTDTQYF. CDR3 bases: TGTGCCAGCAGCGGCGGAGGGACGGGGACAGATACGCAGTATTTT.

The chain employs TRBV6-5 and TRBJ1-5, with D unresolved. In germline, CDR1 is MNHEY, CDR2 SVGAGI. The CDR3 extends over 13 amino acids. V shed 6 bases and J shed 1 base, with 7 bases lying between them. The CDR3 coding sequence is TGTGCCAGCAGCGCGGGGAGCAATCAGCCCCAGCATTTT. It is translated as CASSAGSNQPQHF.

The V gene is TRBV18, the J gene TRBJ1-1, with a possible D match to TRBD1 (5 bases). The CDR3 is made up of 15 amino acids. The V end lost 5 bases, the J end lost 0 bases, and 13 bases lay between the germline ends. The germline gives CDR1 KGHSH, CDR2 LQKENI. CDR3 sequence reads: CASSGYWGVNTEAFF. The CDR3 region has the DNA TGTGCCAGCTCAGGGTATTGGGGGGTGAACACTGAAGCTTTCTTT.

This chain's CDR3 is CASSSRRGGETQYF. As DNA, the CDR3 is TGTGCCAGCAGCTCCCGAAGGGGTGGAGAGACCCAGTACTTC. The rearrangement links TRBV7-6 to TRBJ2-5, with a possible D match to TRBD1 (5 bases). The germline V and J ends were trimmed by 4 bases and 4 bases, with 13 bases remaining between them. CDR1 SGHVS and CDR2 FNYEAQ come from the germline V gene. This CDR3 has 14 residues.

The CDR3 loop reads CASSRTGRETQYF. The CDR3 nucleotides read TGTGCCAGCAGCCGGACAGGGAGAGAGACCCAGTACTTC. The chain uses TRBV6-5 and TRBJ2-5, with 8 bases matching TRBD1. CDR1 is MNHEY, CDR2 SVGAGI, per germline. The CDR3 has 13 amino acids. The V segment lost 6 bases and the J segment 4 bases; nucleotides outside the gene matches: 4.

The V and J genes are TRBV15 and TRBJ2-7, with TRBD1 as a possible D gene (6 bases). CDR1 and CDR2 from the germline V gene are LNHNV and YYDKDF (reference sequence). The CDR3 spans 16 residues. Trimming cost V 0 bases and J 4 bases, with 16 bases left between them. CDR3 bases: TGTGCCACCAGCAGAGATAGATCAGGACAGATATACGAGCAGTACTTC. It codes for CATSRDRSGQIYEQYF.

This chain links TRBV9 with TRBJ2-5; D unclear. The CDR3 is 13 amino acids. Trimming shortened V by 1 base and J by 4 bases, and 8 bases separated the two germline ends. Germline V gives CDR1 SGDLS, CDR2 YYNGEE. The chain's CDR3 is CASSVQLGETQYF. In DNA, the CDR3 is TGTGCCAGCAGCGTACAACTCGGAGAGACCCAGTACTTC.

The chain recombines TRBV18 with TRBJ1-3; maybe TRBD1 (6 bases). Trimming pared 0 bases from V and 4 bases from J, leaving 16 bases between. CDR3 length equals 17 residues. The V gene's germline CDR1 is KGHSH and CDR2 LQKENI. The CDR3 loop reads CASSPPDAGARGNTIYF. The CDR3 DNA reads TGTGCCAGCTCACCACCGGACGCGGGGGCGAGGGGAAACACCATATATTTT. Full variable domain (rest looked up from reference TRBV18 and TRBJ1-3): NAGVMQNPRHLVRRRGQEARLRCSPMKGHSHVYWYRQLPEEGLKFMVYLQKENIIDESGMPKERFSAEFPKEGPSILRIQQVVRGDSAAYFCASSPPDAGARGNTIYFGEGSWLTVV.

The chain couples TRBV20-1 to TRBJ1-2; D gene unclear. The V gene's germline CDR1 is DFQATT and CDR2 SNEGSKA (reference sequence). Between the trimmed V and J ends, which lost 7 bases and 8 bases, there was a span of 14 bases. The CDR3 totals 11 residues. The chain's CDR3 is CSGDEALGYTF. The CDR3 DNA follows: TGCAGTGGTGATGAGGCCCTGGGCTACACCTTC.